The 23 T cell receptor beta chains below all came from one sample that was sequenced in a study of shared clonotypes between healthy human individuals (dated by TCRdb to between 2020 and 2021). The library was produced with the immunoSEQ multiplex PCR assay. This is the immuneACCESS table as TCRdb keeps it, with only in-frame sequences that have V and J called. A part of the clones is gone; compared with another copy, unresolved V genes explain less than half, and the rest is unexplained. For this sample the table gives roughly 2 million clones, of which roughly 95% were detected only once. The ten largest clones capture 0.13% of the sample. Sequencing used naive CD4+ T cells sorted from blood. Taken with the paper, the label for cell subset or site translates to: CD45RA+ positively selected. These receptors originate from a man younger than 30 in good health.

The genes are TRBV14 and TRBJ2-3; 7 bases are a match to TRBD1. The CDR3 spans 17 residues. Germline CDR1 reads SGHDN; CDR2 reads FVKESK. V lost 0 bases to trimming and J lost 0 bases; unmatched junction nucleotides: 6. The CDR3 nucleotides are TGTGCCAGCAGCCAAGATCGGGAACAGGGGAGCACAGATACGCAGTATTTT. It translates to CASSQDREQGSTDTQYF.

The CDR3 reads CATAQGSDTQYF. The CDR3 coding sequence is TGTGCCACCGCGCAGGGTTCAGATACGCAGTATTTT. V is TRBV6-5 and J is TRBJ2-3, with D possibly matching TRBD1 (5 bases). The CDR3 runs to 12 residues. Germline CDR1 reads MNHEY; CDR2 reads SVGAGI. V was cut by 10 bases and J by 4 bases, with 12 bases left in between.

The sample holds one count of this clone. The rearrangement joins TRBV6-6 to TRBJ1-6, with D uncertain. The ends were cut back, 9 bases at V and 10 bases at J, with 13 bases in the middle. CDR1 is MNHNY and CDR2 is SVGAGI in the germline V gene (reference sequence). The CDR3 totals 12 residues. The CDR3 nucleotides are TGTGCCAGTTGGGCTATTGACTCACCCCTCCACTTT. Translation: CASWAIDSPLHF.

The chain recombines TRBV7-2 with TRBJ1-1, with no clear D. The V end was cut by 5 bases, the J end by 4 bases, with 17 bases between. This CDR3 comprises 15 residues. CDR1 and CDR2 (germline): SGHTA, FQGNSA. The CDR3 nucleotides read TGTGCCAGCAGCCCTCGGACCGCTTCGGGCACTGAAGCTTTCTTT. Its protein is CASSPRTASGTEAFF.

The chain combines TRBV2 with TRBJ2-7; weak D call: TRBD1 (6 bases). The CDR3 is 15 residues long. Germline CDR1 SNHLY, CDR2 FYNNEI. Trimming stripped 6 bases from V and 0 bases from J, with 15 bases between. CDR3 protein: CASREQGLSSYEQYF. As DNA, the CDR3 is TGTGCCAGCAGAGAACAGGGTTTGAGCTCCTACGAGCAGTACTTC.

The genes are TRBV14 and TRBJ1-4; tentatively, D is TRBD1 (5 bases). CDR3 length equals 15 residues. Germline V gene sequence: CDR1 SGHDN, CDR2 FVKESK. Trimming took 4 bases from V and 7 from J, leaving 16 bases between them. Here the CDR3 DNA reads TGTGCCAGCAGCCCAAAGGGGAATGTAGGTGAAAAACTGTTTTTT. Translation: CASSPKGNVGEKLFF.

This sequence joins TRBV6-6 and TRBJ2-7; D gene unclear. The V end lost 2 bases, the J end lost 1 base, and 6 bases lay between the germline ends. Per the germline V gene, CDR1 is MNHNY and CDR2 is SVGAGI (reference sequence). This CDR3 is built from 13 residues. The CDR3 coding sequence is TGTGCCAGCAGTTACGGGATATCCTACGAGCAGTACTTC. Protein product: CASSYGISYEQYF.

This chain uses TRBV18 with TRBJ2-4; 9 bases align to TRBD2. Germline assignment: CDR1 KGHSH and CDR2 LQKENI. Trimming at V came to 6 bases and at J to 9 bases, leaving 6 bases not matched to a gene. This CDR3 has 13 amino acids. This CDR3 is CASSHSGSGIQYF. The CDR3 DNA reads TGTGCCAGCTCCCATAGCGGGAGTGGCATTCAGTACTTC.

This chain connects TRBV6-5 to TRBJ2-7; possibly TRBD2 for D (6 bases). Between the trimmed V and J ends, which lost 4 bases and 2 bases, there was a span of 15 bases. There are 15 residues in the CDR3. The germline V gene has CDR1 MNHEY and CDR2 SVGAGI. The chain's CDR3 is CASSSPGLATYEQYF. The CDR3, as DNA: TGTGCCAGCAGTTCTCCGGGACTGGCTACCTACGAGCAGTACTTC.

The chain uses TRBV5-1 and TRBJ2-4; 8 nucleotides match TRBD2. Unmatched junction bases numbered 11, after V lost 6 bases and J lost 9 bases. The CDR3 is 14 residues long. Germline V lookup: CDR1 SGHRS, CDR2 YFSETQ. Written as DNA, the CDR3 is TGCGCCAGCACCCTGGGGGCGGGAGGAGGCATTCAGTACTTC. Its protein is CASTLGAGGGIQYF.

In regard to this clone: Germline and junction disagree at one end, which may indicate a read error. The chain combines TRBV11-2 with TRBJ2-3, with TRBD2 matching 10 bases. The CDR3 has 16 amino acids. From germline, CDR1 is SGHAT and CDR2 FQNNGV. CDR3 nucleotide sequence: TGTGCCAGCAGCCTAGAGCGGGGGGGTAGCACAGATACGCAGTATTTT. Residues: CASSLERGGSTDTQYF.

This rearrangement joins TRBV30 to TRBJ1-3; possible D gene TRBD1, 5 bases. The CDR3 contains 14 residues. Germline CDR1 and CDR2: GTSNPN and SVGIG (reference sequence). Trimming pared 3 bases from V and 0 bases from J, leaving 9 bases between. The CDR3 DNA reads as TGTGCCTGGAGACCAAGGGGCTCTGGAAACACCATATATTTT. As protein: CAWRPRGSGNTIYF.

The chain combines TRBV5-6 with TRBJ1-3, with D perhaps matching TRBD1 (5 bases). CDR3 length: 17 residues. V lost 1 base and J lost 4, with 18 bases in between. From germline, CDR1 is SGHDT and CDR2 YYEEEE. As DNA, the CDR3 is TGTGCCAGCAGCTTGTCCGAAAGGGGATTATTAGGAAACACCATATATTTT. It yields the protein CASSLSERGLLGNTIYF.

The J gene is TRBJ2-4, the V gene TRBV7-8; TRBD2 matches 10 bases. The CDR3 extends over 19 amino acids. CDR1 is SGHVS and CDR2 is FQNEAQ in the germline V gene. After removal of 5 bases from V and 2 bases from J, the junction contained 15 bases not matched to a gene. The CDR3 DNA reads TGTGCCAGCAGCCCGGGGCTAGCGGGAGCCATGGGAACCAAAAACATTCAGTACTTC. It encodes CASSPGLAGAMGTKNIQYF.

The chain has TRBV28 and TRBJ1-5; D gene unclear. Germline CDR1 is MDHEN and CDR2 is SYDVKM. The CDR3 has 14 residues. V was pared by 5 bases and J by 3 bases, with 11 bases between. CDR3 sequence: CASSPQSLNQPQHF. DNA for the CDR3: TGTGCCAGCAGTCCCCAGAGCCTCAATCAGCCCCAGCATTTT.

This clone came up once. The sample carries other DNA sequences with the same CDR3. This rearrangement joins TRBV4-1 to TRBJ2-7; no clear D. This CDR3 has 14 amino acids. Germline V gene lookup returns CDR1 MGHRA and CDR2 YSYEKL. Deletions cut 1 base from V and 0 bases from J, with 7 bases between. CDR3 protein: CASSQGAPSYEQYF. Written as DNA, the CDR3 is TGCGCCAGCAGCCAAGGGGCTCCCTCCTACGAGCAGTACTTC.

V is TRBV30 and J is TRBJ1-6; D not resolved. This CDR3 is built from 12 residues. CDR1 is GTSNPN and CDR2 is SVGIG in the germline V gene (reference sequence). V was cut by 3 bases and J by 10 bases, with 10 bases left in between. The CDR3 region has the DNA TGTGCCTGGAGGGAGGTCGCCTCACCCCTCCACTTT. As protein: CAWREVASPLHF. The whole variable domain, remainder taken from reference TRBV30 and TRBJ1-6, is SQTIHQWPATLVQPVGSPLSLECTVEGTSNPNLYWYRQAAGRGLQLLFYSVGIGQISSEVPQNLSASRPQDRQFILSSKKLLLSDSGFYLCAWREVASPLHFGNGTRLTVT.

This chain links TRBV19 with TRBJ2-1; 7 bases are shared with TRBD2. The CDR3 sequence is 15 residues long. V dropped 4 bases and J dropped 9; count of bases not matched to a gene: 12. The germline V gene encodes CDR1 LNHDA and CDR2 SQIVND (reference sequence). This CDR3 is CASSTQRTGGIEQFF. In DNA, the CDR3 is TGTGCCAGTAGTACCCAAAGAACCGGGGGGATTGAGCAGTTCTTC. Full variable domain (remainder filled in from reference TRBV19 and TRBJ2-1): DGGITQSPKYLFRKEGQNVTLSCEQNLNHDAMYWYRQDPGQGLRLIYYSQIVNDFQKGDIAEGYSVSREKKESFPLTVTSAQKNPTAFYLCASSTQRTGGIEQFFGPGTRLTVL.

This chain connects TRBV5-4 to TRBJ1-6; D not certain. Germline-derived CDR1 and CDR2 are SGHNT and YYREEE (reference sequence). Trimming left V 0 bases short and J 5 bases short, with 6 bases between. The CDR3 runs 14 residues. For the CDR3, the DNA is TGTGCCAGCAGCTTGGGGCACGATAATTCACCCCTCCACTTT. Its protein is CASSLGHDNSPLHF.

The chain uses TRBV2 and TRBJ1-2; no reliable D call. CDR3 size: 14 residues. Trimming took off 4 bases at V and 8 bases at J, with 17 bases between the two ends. Germline V gene sequence: CDR1 SNHLY, CDR2 FYNNEI. CDR3 nucleotide sequence: TGTGCCAGCAGTGGAGACGGTCCCATAGGGGGCTACACCTTC. Residues: CASSGDGPIGGYTF.

V gene TRBV7-2 combines with J gene TRBJ1-5; no firm D call. The V gene lost 2 bases and the J gene lost 5 bases, with 7 bases spanning the gap. CDR3 length equals 13 residues. CDR1 SGHTA and CDR2 FQGNSA come from the germline V gene. The CDR3 nucleotides read TGTGCCAGCAGCTTACGGAGGGATCAGCCCCAGCATTTT. Residues: CASSLRRDQPQHF.

The genes are TRBV9 and TRBJ2-2; D remains ambiguous. The V gene lost 0 bases and the J gene lost 6 bases, with 12 bases spanning the gap. The V gene's germline CDR1 is SGDLS and CDR2 YYNGEE. This CDR3 has 15 residues. CDR3 region: CASSVVGSAAGELFF. The CDR3 DNA reads TGTGCCAGCAGCGTAGTAGGCTCCGCGGCCGGGGAGCTGTTTTTT.

Regarding this clone: Other nucleotide sequences in the sample specify the same CDR3. This rearrangement joins TRBV18 to TRBJ2-5, with D tentatively TRBD1 (6 bases). V lost 3 bases and J lost 2, with 7 bases in between. There are 13 residues in the CDR3. Per germline, CDR1 KGHSH and CDR2 LQKENI. The CDR3 spells CASSPGHQETQYF. CDR3 bases: TGTGCCAGCTCACCGGGACATCAAGAGACCCAGTACTTC. The full variable domain, rest sourced from reference TRBV18 and TRBJ2-5, is NAGVMQNPRHLVRRRGQEARLRCSPMKGHSHVYWYRQLPEEGLKFMVYLQKENIIDESGMPKERFSAEFPKEGPSILRIQQVVRGDSAAYFCASSPGHQETQYFGPGTRLLVL.